This is a list of T cell receptor beta chains from one sample in a study of type 1 and type 2 diabetes patients. TCRdb re-derived calls from the multiplex PCR reads in MiXCR, one entry per CDR3 protein. The sample holds 270,000 or so distinct CDR3 sequences, approximately 45% seen once. The sequencing input was peripheral blood mononuclear cells (PBMCs). The origin of the receptors is a man between 18 and 29 years old with type 2 diabetes. CDR3s include the opening cysteine and the closing phenylalanine or tryptophan. D genes are given only for firm matches. Only some rows state a clone size, as once, few, many or a class for expanded clones.

D: TRBD1; V: TRBV28; J: TRBJ2-2; size: NA; CDR3: CASRIKGQGVHTGELFF; DNA: TGTGCCAGCAGGATCAAGGGACAGGGGGTTCACACCGGGGAGCTGTTTTTT
D: NA; V: TRBV7-7; J: TRBJ2-1; size: NA; CDR3: CASSLGGTGLNEQFF; DNA: TGTGCTAGCAGCTTAGGAGGTACAGGGTTGAATGAGCAGTTCTTC
D: NA; V: TRBV7-3; J: TRBJ1-4; size: NA; CDR3: CASSLIFWDPANEKLFF; DNA: TGTGCCAGCAGCTTAATTTTTTGGGATCCGGCTAATGAAAAACTGTTTTTT
D: NA; V: TRBV20-1; J: TRBJ2-7; size: few; CDR3: CSARDVSGGIYEQYF; DNA: TGCAGTGCTAGAGATGTCAGTGGCGGAATCTACGAGCAGTACTTC
D: NA; V: TRBV28; J: TRBJ1-2; size: few; CDR3: CASRNTGFGYTF; DNA: TGTGCCAGCAGAAATACAGGATTTGGCTACACCTTC
D: NA; V: TRBV5-1; J: TRBJ1-2; size: NA; CDR3: CASSLEPVVSNGYTF; DNA: TGCGCCAGCAGCTTGGAACCAGTGGTATCTAATGGCTACACCTTC
D: NA; V: TRBV18; J: TRBJ2-7; size: NA; CDR3: CASSPGTLTYEQYF; DNA: TGTGCCAGCTCACCTGGGACGCTTACCTACGAGCAGTACTTC
D: NA; V: TRBV6-1; J: TRBJ1-2; size: once; CDR3: CASRLDPNYGYTF; DNA: TGTGCCAGCAGATTGGACCCTAACTATGGCTACACCTTC
D: NA; V: TRBV7-8; J: TRBJ2-7; size: few; CDR3: CASSLAKGGARYEQYF; DNA: TGTGCCAGCAGCTTAGCGAAGGGGGGGGCGCGATACGAGCAGTACTTC
D: TRBD2; V: TRBV10-1; J: TRBJ2-5; size: NA; CDR3: CASSKGLDPQQTQYF; DNA: TGCGCCAGCAGCAAGGGACTAGACCCCCAACAGACCCAGTACTTC
D: NA; V: TRBV13; J: TRBJ2-2; size: NA; CDR3: CASSSYSTGELFF; DNA: TGTGCCAGCAGCTCCTACAGCACCGGGGAGCTGTTTTTT
D: TRBD2; V: TRBV28; J: TRBJ2-3; size: NA; CDR3: CASSPGLAGARDTQYF; DNA: TGTGCCAGCAGTCCGGGACTAGCGGGGGCCCGGGATACGCAGTATTTT
D: NA; V: TRBV6-2/TRBV6-3; J: TRBJ2-2; size: NA; CDR3: CASESTGELFF; DNA: TGTGCCAGCGAATCCACCGGGGAGCTGTTTTTT
D: TRBD1; V: TRBV12-3/TRBV12-4; J: TRBJ1-6; size: NA; CDR3: CASSLAAGTGDSPLHF; DNA: TGTGCCAGCAGTTTAGCAGCCGGGACAGGTGATTCACCCCTCCACTTT
D: NA; V: TRBV18; J: TRBJ1-1; size: NA; CDR3: CASSPDTEAFF; DNA: TGTGCCAGCTCACCAGACACTGAAGCTTTCTTT
D: NA; V: TRBV2; J: TRBJ2-7; size: many; CDR3: CASSGDIYEQYF; DNA: TGTGCCAGCAGCGGAGACATCTACGAGCAGTACTTC
D: NA; V: TRBV24-1; J: TRBJ1-1; size: few; CDR3: CATSDLRGIAFF; DNA: TGTGCCACCAGTGATTTGAGGGGGATCGCTTTCTTT
D: NA; V: TRBV14; J: TRBJ2-6; size: NA; CDR3: CASSQGYSGANVLTF; DNA: TGTGCCAGCAGCCAAGGATACTCTGGGGCCAACGTCCTGACTTTC
D: NA; V: TRBV7-6; J: TRBJ2-5; size: NA; CDR3: CASSRPRETQYF; DNA: TGTGCCAGCAGCCGCCCTAGAGAGACCCAGTACTTC
D: TRBD1; V: TRBV27; J: TRBJ2-7; size: few; CDR3: CASRGSPGQGARSPSSVSYEQYF; DNA: TGTGCCAGCAGAGGGTCACCGGGACAGGGGGCGCGGTCCCCTTCTAGCGTCTCCTACGAGCAGTACTTC
D: NA; V: TRBV20-1; J: TRBJ1-1; size: NA; CDR3: CSARWDLNTEAFF; DNA: TGCAGTGCTAGGTGGGATTTGAACACTGAAGCTTTCTTT
D: NA; V: TRBV28; J: TRBJ1-5; size: NA; CDR3: CASSLQVLNQPQHF; DNA: TGTGCCAGCAGTTTACAGGTCCTCAATCAGCCCCAGCATTTT
D: NA; V: TRBV6-5; J: TRBJ1-4; size: NA; CDR3: CASENRVKSTNEKLFF; DNA: TGTGCCAGCGAAAACAGGGTGAAATCAACTAATGAAAAACTGTTTTTT
D: NA; V: TRBV5-1; J: TRBJ2-7; size: NA; CDR3: CARQNIPYEQYF; DNA: TGCGCCAGGCAGAATATCCCCTACGAGCAGTACTTC
D: NA; V: TRBV19; J: TRBJ1-4; size: NA; CDR3: CASNGGEKLFF; DNA: TGTGCCAGCAACGGGGGTGAAAAACTGTTTTTT
D: NA; V: TRBV5-1; J: TRBJ1-2; size: few; CDR3: CASSPTQDYGYTF; DNA: TGCGCCAGCAGCCCAACGCAAGACTATGGCTACACCTTC
D: NA; V: TRBV2; J: TRBJ1-1; size: many; CDR3: CASSVAGFTEAFF; DNA: TGTGCCAGCAGTGTCGCAGGGTTCACTGAAGCTTTCTTT
D: NA; V: TRBV5-1; J: TRBJ2-7; size: few; CDR3: CASSLGREPYEQYF; DNA: TGTGCCAGCAGCTTGGGCCGGGAGCCCTACGAGCAGTACTTC
D: TRBD1; V: TRBV7-8; J: TRBJ2-7; size: NA; CDR3: CASSQERTGGYEQYF; DNA: TGCGCCAGCAGCCAAGAAAGGACAGGGGGGTACGAGCAGTACTTC
D: TRBD1; V: TRBV5-1; J: TRBJ2-7; size: NA; CDR3: CASSLATGGSYEQYF; DNA: TGCGCCAGCAGCTTGGCCACAGGGGGATCCTACGAGCAGTACTTC
D: NA; V: TRBV10-3; J: TRBJ2-7; size: NA; CDR3: CAISHPTRSDYEQYF; DNA: TGTGCCATCAGCCACCCGACTAGGTCGGACTACGAGCAGTACTTC
D: NA; V: TRBV4-1; J: TRBJ1-2; size: few; CDR3: CASSRDLKANYGYTF; DNA: TGTGCCAGCAGCCGAGATCTTAAAGCTAACTATGGCTACACCTTC
D: NA; V: TRBV20-1; J: TRBJ2-7; size: few; CDR3: CSARDQDGYYEQYF; DNA: TGCAGTGCTAGGGACCAGGACGGGTACTACGAGCAGTACTTC